A selection of T cell receptor beta chains follows, all from one sample in a study of T cell repertoires in cytomegalovirus infection. TCRdb re-called the reads with MiXCR, one entry per CDR3 protein. The sample lists about 310,000 distinct CDR3 sequences, around a quarter occurring once. No cognate antigen is known for these TCRs. This material consisted of cultured PBMCs, taken from culture after CMV antigen stimulation. The receptors here all came from a human donor in good health (CMV status not recorded). Some clones in this sample may be carry-over from other donors' samples. CDR3s include the opening cysteine and the closing phenylalanine or tryptophan. The D gene is left open where the match is weak. Only some rows state a clone size, as once, few, many or a class for expanded clones.

J gene: TRBJ2-6
V gene: TRBV7-2
D gene: NA
clone size: NA
CDR3 protein: CASSLVRGLGANVLTF
CDR3 DNA: TGTGCCAGCAGCTTAGTACGGGGGCTTGGGGCCAACGTCCTGACTTTC

J gene: TRBJ2-7
V gene: TRBV7-2
D gene: TRBD1
clone size: many
CDR3 protein: CASSGQPGQLYEQYF
CDR3 DNA: TGTGCCAGCAGCGGCCAACCGGGACAGTTATACGAGCAGTACTTC

J gene: TRBJ1-3
V gene: TRBV7-2
D gene: NA
clone size: many
CDR3 protein: CASSLRGDGNTIYF
CDR3 DNA: TGTGCCAGCAGCTTAAGAGGGGACGGAAACACCATATATTTT

J gene: TRBJ2-7
V gene: TRBV2
D gene: NA
clone size: NA
CDR3 protein: CASSGAGLNEQYF
CDR3 DNA: TGTGCCAGCAGTGGGGCGGGACTCAACGAGCAGTACTTC

J gene: TRBJ2-7
V gene: TRBV27
D gene: TRBD2
clone size: few
CDR3 protein: CASSFSWEGAYEQYF
CDR3 DNA: TGTGCCAGCAGTTTTTCGTGGGAGGGAGCCTACGAGCAGTACTTC

J gene: TRBJ2-2
V gene: TRBV20-1
D gene: TRBD2
clone size: few
CDR3 protein: CSALPPLAGVWRNTGELFF
CDR3 DNA: TGCAGTGCCCTCCCCCCGCTAGCGGGAGTTTGGCGAAACACCGGGGAGCTGTTTTTT

J gene: TRBJ2-3
V gene: TRBV2
D gene: NA
clone size: NA
CDR3 protein: CASRRRADTQYF
CDR3 DNA: TGTGCCAGCCGTCGGAGGGCGGATACGCAGTATTTT

J gene: TRBJ2-5
V gene: TRBV4-1
D gene: TRBD2
clone size: few
CDR3 protein: CASSLVWAGVGETQYF
CDR3 DNA: TGCGCCAGCAGCCTTGTCTGGGCGGGAGTTGGAGAGACCCAGTACTTC

J gene: TRBJ2-1
V gene: TRBV7-9
D gene: NA
clone size: many
CDR3 protein: CASSLEAGVGESTF
CDR3 DNA: TGTGCCAGCAGCTTAGAAGCTGGGGTAGGGGAATCCACCTTC

J gene: TRBJ2-6
V gene: TRBV11-3
D gene: NA
clone size: NA
CDR3 protein: CASSLGYRESGANVLTF
CDR3 DNA: TGTGCCAGCAGCTTAGGGTACAGGGAATCTGGGGCCAACGTCCTGACTTTC

J gene: TRBJ2-2
V gene: TRBV7-8
D gene: NA
clone size: NA
CDR3 protein: CASSLRDPGAGTGELFF
CDR3 DNA: TGTGCCAGCAGCTTAAGAGATCCAGGGGCGGGAACCGGGGAGCTGTTTTTT

J gene: TRBJ2-3
V gene: TRBV7-2
D gene: TRBD2
clone size: many
CDR3 protein: CASSLVAGASTDTQYF
CDR3 DNA: TGTGCCAGCAGCTTAGTAGCGGGAGCAAGCACAGATACGCAGTATTTT

J gene: TRBJ2-3
V gene: TRBV20-1
D gene: NA
clone size: NA
CDR3 protein: CSARGFSTDTQYF
CDR3 DNA: TGCAGTGCTAGGGGATTTAGCACAGATACGCAGTATTTT

J gene: TRBJ2-5
V gene: TRBV10-1
D gene: NA
clone size: NA
CDR3 protein: CASSESSRVLNF
CDR3 DNA: TGCGCCAGCAGTGAGTCATCCCGGGTCCTAAACTTC

J gene: TRBJ2-1
V gene: TRBV6-6
D gene: NA
clone size: few
CDR3 protein: CASSPSGLTSYNEQFF
CDR3 DNA: TGTGCCAGCAGTCCGAGCGGACTAACCTCCTACAATGAGCAGTTCTTC

J gene: TRBJ2-7
V gene: TRBV12-3/TRBV12-4
D gene: NA
clone size: few
CDR3 protein: CASSLRGSYEQYF
CDR3 DNA: TGTGCCAGCAGTTTAAGGGGTTCCTACGAGCAGTACTTC

J gene: TRBJ1-5
V gene: TRBV27
D gene: NA
clone size: NA
CDR3 protein: CASSSLAGVGQPQHF
CDR3 DNA: TGTGCCAGCAGTTCGCTGGCGGGGGTGGGTCAGCCCCAGCATTTT

J gene: TRBJ2-2
V gene: TRBV7-8
D gene: TRBD2
clone size: many
CDR3 protein: CASRLSGFNTGELFF
CDR3 DNA: TGTGCCAGCAGACTTAGCGGGTTCAACACCGGGGAGCTGTTTTTT

J gene: TRBJ1-1
V gene: TRBV7-2
D gene: TRBD1
clone size: few
CDR3 protein: CASSLGGAGGPEAFF
CDR3 DNA: TGTGCCAGCAGCTTAGGGGGTGCAGGGGGCCCTGAAGCTTTCTTT

J gene: TRBJ2-7
V gene: TRBV15
D gene: TRBD1
clone size: NA
CDR3 protein: CATSRAAQGARDEQYF
CDR3 DNA: TGTGCCACCAGCAGAGCCGCTCAGGGGGCCCGGGATGAGCAGTACTTC